A selection of T cell receptor beta chains follows, all from one sample in a study of T cell responses to AZD1222 COVID-19 vaccine. Assay: immunoSEQ multiplex PCR; the TCRdb copy retains only in-frame clones and omits some. The sample has 110,000 or so clones, roughly 87% seen once. The sequencing here drew on peripheral blood, taken on day 0 of AZD1222 vaccination. The receptors here all came from an adult in good health. The CDR3 runs from the conserved cysteine through the conserved F or W. The D gene is left open where the match is weak. Clone size is stated in some rows and not others, as once, few, many or a class when expanded.

CDR3: CASSSTGNGNWSPLHF
DNA: TGCGCCAGCAGCTCCACAGGGAACGGTAATTGGTCACCCCTCCACTTT
size: few
V: TRBV5-1
D: NA
J: TRBJ1-6

CDR3: CATSDRGNTEAFF
DNA: TGTGCCACCTCGGACAGGGGGAACACTGAAGCTTTCTTT
size: NA
V: TRBV6-5
D: TRBD1
J: TRBJ1-1

CDR3: CASSPRDRTNTEAFF
DNA: TGTGCCAGCAGCCCCCGGGACAGGACCAACACTGAAGCTTTCTTT
size: NA
V: TRBV9
D: TRBD1
J: TRBJ1-1

CDR3: CASREAGGNVYGYTF
DNA: TGTGCCAGCAGGGAGGCAGGGGGCAACGTCTATGGCTACACCTTC
size: NA
V: TRBV6-4
D: TRBD1
J: TRBJ1-2

CDR3: CASSQLTTNTEAFF
DNA: TGTGCCAGCAGCCAACTGACGACGAACACTGAAGCTTTCTTT
size: NA
V: TRBV14
D: NA
J: TRBJ1-1

CDR3: CASSLELANTGELFF
DNA: TGTGCCAGCAGCTTGGAGCTAGCAAACACCGGGGAGCTGTTTTTT
size: NA
V: TRBV7-2
D: NA
J: TRBJ2-2

CDR3: CASSRQGGNEKLFF
DNA: TGTGCCAGCAGCCGACAGGGAGGGAATGAAAAACTGTTTTTT
size: NA
V: TRBV13
D: TRBD1
J: TRBJ1-4

CDR3: CASSQAGAYYNEQFF
DNA: TGTGCCAGCAGCCAAGCGGGGGCATATTACAATGAGCAGTTCTTC
size: once
V: TRBV13
D: TRBD2
J: TRBJ2-1

CDR3: CASTWDLNTEAFF
DNA: TGTGCCAGCACATGGGACTTGAACACTGAAGCTTTCTTT
size: NA
V: TRBV2
D: NA
J: TRBJ1-1

CDR3: CASSLAGGNYGYTF
DNA: TGTGCCAGCAGCTTAGCCGGCGGTAACTATGGCTACACCTTC
size: NA
V: TRBV11-2
D: NA
J: TRBJ1-2

CDR3: CASSLFGDTEAFF
DNA: TGCGCCAGCAGCTTGTTCGGTGACACTGAAGCTTTCTTT
size: NA
V: TRBV5-1
D: NA
J: TRBJ1-1

CDR3: CASSQDISEQYF
DNA: TGTGCCAGCAGCCAGGACATATCCGAGCAGTACTTC
size: NA
V: TRBV16
D: NA
J: TRBJ2-7

CDR3: CASSYLTGVELFF
DNA: TGTGCCAGCAGTTACTTGACAGGGGTGGAACTGTTTTTT
size: once
V: TRBV6-5
D: TRBD1
J: TRBJ1-4

CDR3: CASSLMASGGEGTYEQYF
DNA: TGTGCCAGCAGTTTAATGGCTAGCGGGGGGGAAGGGACCTACGAGCAGTACTTC
size: few
V: TRBV27
D: TRBD2
J: TRBJ2-7

CDR3: CASSTGPNYGYTF
DNA: TGTGCCAGCAGCACGGGACCGAACTATGGCTACACCTTC
size: NA
V: TRBV5-5
D: NA
J: TRBJ1-2

CDR3: CASSFGRNTEAFF
DNA: TGTGCCAGCAGCTTCGGACGGAACACTGAAGCTTTCTTT
size: NA
V: TRBV11-3
D: NA
J: TRBJ1-1

CDR3: CASSFSRGERSPLHF
DNA: TGTGCCAGCAGTTTTTCCCGCGGGGAGCGTTCACCCCTCCACTTT
size: NA
V: TRBV5-6
D: NA
J: TRBJ1-6

CDR3: CATCRDGLPNTEAFF
DNA: TGTGCCACTTGTAGGGACGGGTTGCCGAACACTGAAGCTTTCTTT
size: NA
V: TRBV7-9
D: NA
J: TRBJ1-1

CDR3: CASSSRRGEETQYF
DNA: TGTGCCAGCAGCTCCCGACGAGGGGAAGAGACCCAGTACTTC
size: NA
V: TRBV5-4
D: NA
J: TRBJ2-5

CDR3: CASSFMGGTDTQYF
DNA: TGTGCCAGCAGCTTCATGGGGGGCACAGATACGCAGTATTTT
size: NA
V: TRBV7-2
D: NA
J: TRBJ2-3

CDR3: CASSHPRGSRGETQYF
DNA: TGTGCCAGCAGCCACCCCCGCGGCTCCCGGGGGGAGACCCAGTACTTC
size: few
V: TRBV3-1/TRBV3-2
D: NA
J: TRBJ2-5

CDR3: CASSYAGNYGYTF
DNA: TGTGCCAGCAGTTACGCGGGGAACTATGGCTACACCTTC
size: NA
V: TRBV6-5
D: NA
J: TRBJ1-2

CDR3: CASSQEGRAEKLFF
DNA: TGTGCCAGCAGCCAAGAGGGCCGGGCTGAAAAACTGTTTTTT
size: many
V: TRBV4-2
D: NA
J: TRBJ1-4

CDR3: CASSYSGQALYGYTF
DNA: TGTGCCAGCAGTTACTCGGGACAGGCCCTCTATGGCTACACCTTC
size: NA
V: TRBV6-2/TRBV6-3
D: TRBD1
J: TRBJ1-2

CDR3: CASSYGTGDTEAFF
DNA: TGTGCCAGCAGTTACGGGACAGGGGACACTGAAGCTTTCTTT
size: NA
V: TRBV6-5
D: TRBD1
J: TRBJ1-1

CDR3: CASSRRRSTNEKLFF
DNA: TGTGCCAGTAGTCGCCGACGGTCAACTAATGAAAAACTGTTTTTT
size: NA
V: TRBV19
D: NA
J: TRBJ1-4

CDR3: CASSRTGVYGYTF
DNA: TGTGCCAGCAGCAGGACAGGGGTCTATGGCTACACCTTC
size: NA
V: TRBV6-5
D: TRBD1
J: TRBJ1-2

CDR3: CARDRGTEAFF
DNA: TGTGCCAGAGACCGGGGCACTGAAGCTTTCTTT
size: NA
V: TRBV30
D: NA
J: TRBJ1-1

CDR3: CASTPLDRGHGYTF
DNA: TGTGCCAGCACTCCCTTGGACAGGGGTCATGGCTACACCTTC
size: NA
V: TRBV7-2
D: TRBD1
J: TRBJ1-2

CDR3: CASSSLGQQETQYF
DNA: TGTGCCAGCAGCTCCCTCGGACAGCAAGAGACCCAGTACTTC
size: NA
V: TRBV5-5
D: NA
J: TRBJ2-5

CDR3: CASGLLGNEQFF
DNA: TGTGCTAGTGGGCTGCTGGGGAATGAGCAGTTCTTC
size: NA
V: TRBV12-5
D: NA
J: TRBJ2-1

CDR3: CASSRRLAGVTDTQYF
DNA: TGTGCCAGCAGCCGCAGGCTAGCGGGGGTCACAGATACGCAGTATTTT
size: NA
V: TRBV5-4
D: TRBD2
J: TRBJ2-3

CDR3: CASSPGGANQETQYF
DNA: TGTGCCAGCAGTCCCGGGGGGGCCAATCAAGAGACCCAGTACTTC
size: once
V: TRBV3-1/TRBV3-2
D: TRBD2
J: TRBJ2-5

CDR3: CASSQDLAGGNTGELFF
DNA: TGCGCCAGCAGCCAAGATCTCGCGGGGGGGAACACCGGGGAGCTGTTTTTT
size: NA
V: TRBV4-3
D: TRBD2
J: TRBJ2-2

CDR3: CAISVGGGGNQPQHF
DNA: TGTGCCATCAGTGTCGGTGGCGGCGGCAATCAGCCCCAGCATTTT
size: NA
V: TRBV10-3
D: NA
J: TRBJ1-5

CDR3: CATSRTDEKLFF
DNA: TGTGCCACCTCCCGGACTGACGAAAAACTGTTTTTT
size: few
V: TRBV12-3/TRBV12-4
D: NA
J: TRBJ1-4

CDR3: CASSFFGKPNYGYTF
DNA: TGTGCCAGCAGCTTTTTTGGCAAACCTAACTATGGCTACACCTTC
size: NA
V: TRBV11-1
D: NA
J: TRBJ1-2

CDR3: CASSGSYTYEQYF
DNA: TGTGCCAGTAGTGGCAGTTACACCTACGAGCAGTACTTC
size: NA
V: TRBV19
D: NA
J: TRBJ2-7

CDR3: CASSLASSGGAFEQYF
DNA: TGTGCCAGCAGCTTAGCCTCTAGCGGGGGGGCGTTCGAGCAGTACTTC
size: few
V: TRBV7-6
D: TRBD2
J: TRBJ2-7

CDR3: CASRNALNSPLHF
DNA: TGTGCCAGCAGAAACGCGTTAAATTCACCCCTCCACTTT
size: few
V: TRBV7-9
D: NA
J: TRBJ1-6

CDR3: CASSFGGRSSYEQYF
DNA: TGTGCCAGCAGCTTTGGCGGGAGGAGCTCCTACGAGCAGTACTTC
size: few
V: TRBV5-6
D: TRBD2
J: TRBJ2-7

CDR3: CASSRVNSPLHF
DNA: TGTGCCAGCAGCCGGGTGAATTCACCCCTCCACTTT
size: NA
V: TRBV7-2
D: NA
J: TRBJ1-6

CDR3: CASSYWVSSEAFF
DNA: TGTGCCAGCAGTTACTGGGTTTCGTCTGAAGCTTTCTTT
size: NA
V: TRBV6-5
D: NA
J: TRBJ1-1

CDR3: CASSSRERGRFTYEQYF
DNA: TGTGCCAGCAGCTCCCGGGAGCGGGGTAGATTCACCTACGAGCAGTACTTC
size: NA
V: TRBV5-6
D: TRBD2
J: TRBJ2-7

CDR3: CAWRADYLRNEQFF
DNA: TGTGCCTGGAGGGCGGACTATTTGAGGAATGAGCAGTTCTTC
size: NA
V: TRBV30
D: NA
J: TRBJ2-1

CDR3: CSVGGQGARDTQYF
DNA: TGCAGCGTTGGCGGACAGGGGGCCAGAGATACGCAGTATTTT
size: NA
V: TRBV29-1
D: TRBD1
J: TRBJ2-3

CDR3: CASSEGAGWNTEAFF
DNA: TGTGCCAGCAGTGAAGGGGCAGGGTGGAACACTGAAGCTTTCTTT
size: once
V: TRBV2
D: NA
J: TRBJ1-1

CDR3: CASSQGTSPSTDTQYF
DNA: TGTGCCAGCAGCCAGGGGACTTCCCCTAGCACAGATACGCAGTATTTT
size: few
V: TRBV4-2
D: NA
J: TRBJ2-3

CDR3: CASSSITGTGVVNEQFF
DNA: TGTGCCAGCAGCTCGATAACCGGGACAGGGGTAGTGAATGAGCAGTTCTTC
size: NA
V: TRBV21-1
D: NA
J: TRBJ2-1